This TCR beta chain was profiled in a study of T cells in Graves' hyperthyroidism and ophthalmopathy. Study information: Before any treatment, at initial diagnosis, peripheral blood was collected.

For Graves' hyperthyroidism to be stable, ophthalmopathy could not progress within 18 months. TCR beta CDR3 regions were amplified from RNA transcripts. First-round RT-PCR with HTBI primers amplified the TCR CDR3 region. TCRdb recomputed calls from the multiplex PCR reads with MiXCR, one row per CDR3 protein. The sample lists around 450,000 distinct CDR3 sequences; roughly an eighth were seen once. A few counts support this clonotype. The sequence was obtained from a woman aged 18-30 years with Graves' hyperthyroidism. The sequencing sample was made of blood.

CDR3 in amino acids: CASSFGAGRPNNEQFF. Written as DNA, the CDR3 is TGTGCCAGCAGCTTCGGAGCGGGACGCCCTAACAATGAGCAGTTCTTC. The rearrangement joins TRBV5-4 to TRBJ2-1, with 7 bases matching TRBD2. Germline V gene data show CDR1 as SGHNT and CDR2 as YYREEE (reference sequence). The CDR3 covers 16 residues. The V and J ends lost 2 bases and 5 bases, in that order; junction bases with no gene match: 10.